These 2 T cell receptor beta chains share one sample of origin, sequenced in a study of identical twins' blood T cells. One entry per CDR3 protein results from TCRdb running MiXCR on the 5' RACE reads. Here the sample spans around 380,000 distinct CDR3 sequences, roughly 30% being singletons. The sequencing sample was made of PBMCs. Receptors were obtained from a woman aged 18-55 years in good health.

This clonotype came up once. CDR3 protein: CASSIDRGQGDQPQHF. The CDR3 DNA reads as TGTGCCAGTAGTATAGATCGGGGACAGGGGGATCAGCCCCAGCATTTT. The J gene is TRBJ1-5, the V gene TRBV19, with 11 bases identical to TRBD1. Trimming removed 0 bases from V and 5 bases from J; junction bases left unmatched: 3. From germline, CDR1 is LNHDA and CDR2 SQIVND (reference sequence). This CDR3 is built from 16 residues.

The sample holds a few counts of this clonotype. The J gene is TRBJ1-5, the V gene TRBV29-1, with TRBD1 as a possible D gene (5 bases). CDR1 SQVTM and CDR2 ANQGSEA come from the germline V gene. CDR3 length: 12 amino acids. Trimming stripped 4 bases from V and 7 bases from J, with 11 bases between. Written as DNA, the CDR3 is TGCAGCGTTGTCGTAAGGGGCCAGCCCCAGCATTTT. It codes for CSVVVRGQPQHF.